The next 17 T cell receptor beta chains were all read from a single sample in a study of T cell repertoires in cytomegalovirus infection. These receptors have no identified antigens. One entry per CDR3 protein results from TCRdb running MiXCR on the reads. The sample yields around 300,000 distinct CDR3 sequences, roughly a fifth seen once. Sequenced material: cultured PBMCs, taken from culture after CMV antigen stimulation. The receptors stem from a human donor in good health (CMV status not recorded). Some clones in this sample may be carry-over from other donors' samples.

This clonotype was seen many times. V and J are TRBV7-6 and TRBJ1-1; D call uncertain. The CDR3 has 16 residues. Between the trimmed V and J ends, which lost 5 bases and 8 bases, there was a span of 24 bases. Germline CDR1 reads SGHVS; CDR2 reads FNYEAQ. CDR3 loop: CASSPHSPGSGDEAFF. The CDR3 DNA reads TGTGCCAGCAGCCCCCACAGCCCGGGATCGGGAGACGAAGCTTTCTTT.

This chain connects TRBV28 to TRBJ2-3; D gene ambiguous. V was shortened by 1 base and J by 4 bases, with 6 bases between the two germline ends. The germline V gene encodes CDR1 MDHEN and CDR2 SYDVKM. The CDR3 is 13 amino acids. The CDR3 bases are TGTGCCAGCAGTTTATTAGAGGCAGATACGCAGTATTTT. Its translation is CASSLLEADTQYF.

This clonotype was seen many times. The V call is TRBV7-2, the J call TRBJ1-1, with D uncertain. This CDR3 has 13 amino acids. Between the trimmed V and J ends, which lost 1 base and 6 bases, there was a span of 9 bases. Germline CDR1 SGHTA, CDR2 FQGNSA. The CDR3 reads CASSLGLWPEAFF. The CDR3 DNA reads as TGTGCCAGCAGCTTAGGGCTTTGGCCTGAAGCTTTCTTT. Looking up the rest from reference TRBV7-2 and TRBJ1-1 gives the full variable domain: GAGVSQSPSNKVTEKGKDVELRCDPISGHTALYWYRQSLGQGLEFLIYFQGNSAPDKSGLPSDRFSAERTGGSVSTLTIQRTQQEDSAVYLCASSLGLWPEAFFGQGTRLTVV.

In its sample, this clonotype was seen many times. The J gene is TRBJ2-3, the V gene TRBV7-2; D not certain. This CDR3 is 15 amino acids long. V was pared by 6 bases and J by 1 base, with 14 bases between. Germline CDR1 and CDR2: SGHTA and FQGNSA. The CDR3 DNA sequence: TGTGCCAGCAGGGCCTCGTCTGGGGGCACAGATACGCAGTATTTT. As protein: CASRASSGGTDTQYF.

The chain recombines TRBV12-3 or TRBV12-4 with TRBJ1-5, with 8 nucleotides matching TRBD1. V shed 9 bases, J shed 1 base, and the junction held 5 bases outside the gene matches. CDR3 length: 14 amino acids. In DNA, the CDR3 is TGTGCCAGTAAAACAGGGGGAAGCAATCAGCCCCAGCATTTT. Protein product: CASKTGGSNQPQHF.

In its sample, this clonotype was seen a few times. The V gene is TRBV12-3 or TRBV12-4, the J gene TRBJ1-3; D is uncertain. This CDR3 has 14 residues. V was cut by 6 bases and J by 1 base, with 10 bases left in between. CDR3 nucleotides: TGTGCCAGCAGCCTGAAAGAATCTGGAAACACCATATATTTT. The encoded protein is CASSLKESGNTIYF.

This clonotype was found a few times. The V gene is TRBV7-9, the J gene TRBJ2-7, with TRBD2 matching 10 bases. The CDR3 extends over 16 amino acids. Germline CDR1 is SEHNR and CDR2 is FQNEAQ (reference sequence). The V segment lost 5 bases and the J segment 5 bases; nucleotides outside the gene matches: 12. The CDR3 here is CASSRGGTSETDEQYV. For the CDR3, the DNA is TGTGCCAGCAGCCGTGGAGGGACTAGCGAAACTGACGAGCAGTACGTC.

This clonotype has just a few counts. This rearrangement joins TRBV27 to TRBJ2-1, with D uncertain. This CDR3 spans 13 amino acids. Trimming shortened V by 7 bases and J by 6 bases, and 13 bases separated the two germline ends. CDR1 MNHEY and CDR2 SMNVEV come from the germline V gene (reference sequence). The DNA for the CDR3 is TGTGCCAGCAAATTAATCCAGGCCAATGAGCAGTTCTTC. Its protein product is CASKLIQANEQFF.

As DNA, the CDR3 is TGTGCCAGCAGCTTATACCGGACAGGGGTTAACGAGCAGTACTTC. Protein product: CASSLYRTGVNEQYF. The chain uses TRBV7-2 and TRBJ2-7; TRBD1 matches 9 bases. This CDR3 has 15 amino acids. CDR1 and CDR2 from the germline V gene are SGHTA and FQGNSA. V lost 2 bases, J lost 5 bases, and 7 bases stayed unmatched. Complete variable domain (other parts from reference TRBV7-2 and TRBJ2-7): GAGVSQSPSNKVTEKGKDVELRCDPISGHTALYWYRQSLGQGLEFLIYFQGNSAPDKSGLPSDRFSAERTGGSVSTLTIQRTQQEDSAVYLCASSLYRTGVNEQYFGPGTRLTVT.

The chain couples TRBV19 to TRBJ1-2; 9 nucleotides agree with TRBD1. Germline-derived CDR1 and CDR2 are LNHDA and SQIVND (reference sequence). CDR3 length equals 16 residues. The junction had 10 bases not matched to a gene; V was cut back by 5 bases and J by 3 bases. CDR3 DNA: TGTGCCAGTAGTCCCGACCACAGGGGGCTCGACTATGGCTACACCTTC. Its translation is CASSPDHRGLDYGYTF. Variable domain in full (rest from reference TRBV19 and TRBJ1-2): DGGITQSPKYLFRKEGQNVTLSCEQNLNHDAMYWYRQDPGQGLRLIYYSQIVNDFQKGDIAEGYSVSREKKESFPLTVTSAQKNPTAFYLCASSPDHRGLDYGYTFGSGTRLTVV.

The J gene is TRBJ2-5, the V gene TRBV4-1; D possibly corresponds to TRBD2 (5 bases). V lost 11 bases to trimming and J lost 5 bases, with 15 bases between them. The CDR3 contains 12 residues. Germline V CDR1 and CDR2: MGHRA, YSYEKL. The CDR3 DNA sequence: TGCGCCGTCTCCGGACTGGAGGAGACCCAGTACTTC. This gives the protein CAVSGLEETQYF.

This clonotype occurred a few times. This rearrangement joins TRBV5-1 to TRBJ2-3, with 14 bases identical to TRBD2. Germline V CDR1 and CDR2: SGHRS, YFSETQ. The CDR3 length is 16 residues. V shed 0 bases and J 5 bases; nucleotides not matched to a gene: 2. The CDR3 sequence is CASSLVGTSGGDTQYF. DNA of the CDR3: TGCGCCAGCAGCTTGGTAGGGACTAGCGGGGGAGATACGCAGTATTTT.

This clonotype was picked up a small number of times. J is TRBJ1-2 and V is TRBV30, with D tentatively TRBD1 (5 bases). Germline CDR1 reads GTSNPN; CDR2 reads SVGIG (reference sequence). V was pared by 3 bases and J by 8 bases, with 10 bases between. The CDR3 has 11 residues. CDR3 residues: CAWSPGLGYTF. CDR3 nucleotides: TGTGCCTGGAGCCCGGGACTCGGCTACACCTTC. Filled out from reference TRBV30 and TRBJ1-2, the complete variable domain reads SQTIHQWPATLVQPVGSPLSLECTVEGTSNPNLYWYRQAAGRGLQLLFYSVGIGQISSEVPQNLSASRPQDRQFILSSKKLLLSDSGFYLCAWSPGLGYTFGSGTRLTVV.

This clonotype was observed many times. This CDR3 is CASSQEGVNTEAFF. The CDR3 region has the DNA TGCGCCAGCAGCCAAGAAGGTGTGAACACTGAAGCTTTCTTT. The chain carries TRBV4-3 and TRBJ1-1; D is unresolved. Trimming pared 0 bases from V and 0 bases from J, leaving 5 bases between. The CDR3 runs 14 residues. Germline V gives CDR1 LGHNA, CDR2 YSLEER.

The chain combines TRBV7-9 with TRBJ2-7; D is perhaps TRBD1 or TRBD2 (5 bases each). CDR1 is SEHNR, CDR2 FQNEAQ, per germline (reference sequence). Trimming pared 6 bases from V and 5 bases from J, leaving 26 bases between. This CDR3 spans 17 amino acids. CDR3 region: CASSTGTDPSFSDEQYF. The CDR3 DNA reads as TGTGCCAGCAGTACCGGGACGGATCCCTCTTTTAGCGACGAGCAGTACTTC.

The chain carries TRBV19 and TRBJ1-5; TRBD1 is a possible D gene (5 bases). The germline V and J ends were trimmed by 4 bases and 2 bases, with 15 bases remaining between them. The CDR3 has 16 residues. In germline, CDR1 is LNHDA, CDR2 SQIVND (reference sequence). CDR3 nucleotide sequence: TGTGCCAGTAGTAACCCTAGGGGTCTGGGCAATCAGCCCCAGCATTTT. Protein: CASSNPRGLGNQPQHF.

The V and J genes are TRBV12-3 or TRBV12-4 and TRBJ1-4, with D perhaps TRBD1 (5 bases). The length of the CDR3 is 14 residues. V lost 5 bases and J 3 bases, leaving 10 bases between the germline ends. The CDR3 region has the DNA TGTGCCAGCAGTCCGCAGGGTCCTAATGAAAAACTGTTTTTT. Its protein product is CASSPQGPNEKLFF.